Listed below are T cell receptor beta chains from one sample, sequenced in a study of blood T cell repertoires in COVID-19. The assay was immunoSEQ multiplex PCR, and TCRdb's table has in-frame clones only and misses some. The sample records under 300,000 clones, around 90% being singletons. Sample: peripheral blood. These receptor sequences come from a woman aged 40 to 50 who had recovered from COVID-19. Each CDR3 is given with its conserved first and last residue. Each record gives: CDR3 protein, CDR3 DNA, clone size, D gene, V gene, J gene. The D gene is left open where the match is weak. Expanded clones are given a class, and other clones once, few, many or no size at all.

CASSSPGLSGEQYF,TGTGCCAGCAGCTCCCCGGGACTATCGGGCGAGCAGTACTTC,.,TRBD2,TRBV11-2,TRBJ2-7
CASSPGTGGNEQYF,TGTGCCAGCAGCCCCGGGACAGGGGGCAACGAGCAGTACTTC,.,TRBD1,TRBV3-1/TRBV3-2,TRBJ2-7
CASSYATSGRTEQFF,TGTGCCAGCAGTTACGCGACTAGCGGGAGAACTGAGCAGTTCTTC,.,TRBD2,TRBV6-5,TRBJ2-1
CASSLPSGATGELFF,TGTGCCAGCAGCTTACCTAGCGGGGCCACCGGGGAGCTGTTTTTT,once,TRBD2,TRBV7-6,TRBJ2-2
CASSQLGGGGEQFF,TGTGCCAGCAGCCAACTAGGGGGAGGGGGTGAGCAGTTCTTC,once,.,TRBV7-2,TRBJ2-1
CATSRGEATYEQYF,TGTGCCACCAGCAGGGGAGAGGCCACCTACGAGCAGTACTTC,.,.,TRBV15,TRBJ2-7
CASRSGDTQYF,TGCGCCAGCCGATCGGGTGATACGCAGTATTTT,.,.,TRBV5-1,TRBJ2-3
CASSQGTYGYTF,TGTGCCAGCAGCCAAGGGACTTATGGCTACACCTTC,.,.,TRBV14,TRBJ1-2
CASSLAAGPYNEQFF,TGCGCCAGCAGCTTGGCGGCGGGGCCCTACAATGAGCAGTTCTTC,once,.,TRBV5-1,TRBJ2-1
CASSAPGTGDSQPQHF,TGTGCCAGCAGCGCGCCCGGGACAGGGGATAGTCAGCCCCAGCATTTT,.,TRBD1,TRBV7-9,TRBJ1-5
CASSLPGTGIYEQYF,TGTGCCAGCAGCCTTCCGGGGACAGGGATCTACGAGCAGTACTTC,.,TRBD1,TRBV6-5,TRBJ2-7
CASTPGGGGQGYNEQFF,TGTGCCAGCACTCCCGGTGGGGGGGGACAGGGATACAATGAGCAGTTCTTC,.,TRBD1,TRBV6-4,TRBJ2-1
CASRPFTSTDTQYF,TGTGCCAGCAGACCCTTTACTAGCACAGATACGCAGTATTTT,.,.,TRBV2,TRBJ2-3
CASSPSQGTTGNTIYF,TGTGCCAGCAGCCCCTCCCAGGGAACTACTGGAAACACCATATATTTT,.,.,TRBV11-2,TRBJ1-3
CASSDPVKRDHTGELFF,TGTGCCAGCAGTGACCCGGTAAAGCGGGACCACACCGGGGAGCTGTTTTTT,.,TRBD2,TRBV9,TRBJ2-2